This T cell receptor beta chain was sequenced during a study of blood T cells in healthy people across ages. Every sample yielded at least 7 million isolated PBMCs. Extraction yielded at least 5 micrograms of total RNA per sample. About this clonotype: Its specificity is unknown.

For the second PCR, which ran for roughly 6 to 11 cycles, a sample-barcoded 5' primer and a J-beta primer mix were used. A template-switch adaptor with 12 random nucleotides tagged each cDNA molecule. Each CDR3 protein is one row after TCRdb ran MiXCR on the 5' RACE reads. The sample has over a million distinct CDR3 sequences, 55% to 75% seen once. Germline values: CDR1 MNHEY, CDR2 SVGAGI. There are 17 residues in the CDR3. V was clipped by 1 base and J by 4 bases; unmatched bases: 3. Whole-study findings and limits: Observed TCR beta diversity per million T cells went down as age went up. This fall followed a roughly linear course with age.

This chain connects TRBV6-5 to TRBJ2-2; 13 bases agree with TRBD2. The clonotype comes from a man between 18 and 35 years old in good health. The specimen was blood. The CDR3 DNA reads TGTGCCAGCAGTTACTGGGGGACTAGCGGGGCCACCGGGGAGCTGTTTTTT. Residues: CASSYWGTSGATGELFF.